These 9 T cell receptor beta chains were all obtained from the same sample, sequenced in a study of blood T cell repertoires in COVID-19. Repertoires were generated with immunoSEQ multiplex PCR, while TCRdb's copy carries only in-frame clones and drops some. The table records approximately 40,000 clones, around 83% of them present only once. Input material: peripheral blood. These receptor sequences come from a man aged 50 to 59 in a cohort sampled during active COVID-19.

This chain uses TRBV9 with TRBJ1-4; D may be TRBD1 (5 bases). The V end lost 0 bases, the J end lost 4 bases, and 7 bases lay between the germline ends. CDR3 length: 14 residues. CDR1 and CDR2 (germline): SGDLS, YYNGEE. The CDR3 DNA follows: TGTGCCAGCAGCGTAGGACAGTATAATGAAAAACTGTTTTTT. Amino acid sequence: CASSVGQYNEKLFF.

The chain uses TRBV30 and TRBJ1-1; 12 nucleotides match TRBD1. After removal of 5 bases from V and 0 bases from J, the junction contained 1 base not matched to a gene. CDR1 and CDR2 (germline): GTSNPN, SVGIG (reference sequence). This CDR3 comprises 14 residues. The chain's CDR3 is CAWGTGGLNTEAFF. The CDR3 DNA reads TGTGCCTGGGGGACAGGGGGCTTGAACACTGAAGCTTTCTTT. Complete variable domain (other parts from reference TRBV30 and TRBJ1-1): SQTIHQWPATLVQPVGSPLSLECTVEGTSNPNLYWYRQAAGRGLQLLFYSVGIGQISSEVPQNLSASRPQDRQFILSSKKLLLSDSGFYLCAWGTGGLNTEAFFGQGTRLTVV.

This rearrangement joins TRBV7-8 to TRBJ2-1, with 7 bases fitting TRBD1. Germline assignment: CDR1 SGHVS and CDR2 FQNEAQ. The V gene end was trimmed by 0 bases and the J gene end by 8 bases; junction bases not matched to a gene: 7. The CDR3 contains 15 residues. As DNA, the CDR3 is TGTGCCAGCAGCTTAGCCGACAGGGTTATCGATGAGCAGTTCTTC. Its translation: CASSLADRVIDEQFF.

The chain recombines TRBV5-6 with TRBJ1-5; TRBD1 matches at 11 bases. The CDR3 runs 14 residues. Germline loops: CDR1 SGHDT, CDR2 YYEEEE. V lost 6 bases to trimming and J lost 5 bases; unmatched junction nucleotides: 4. CDR3 region: CASTGQGEDQPQHF. DNA for the CDR3: TGTGCCAGCACGGGACAGGGGGAGGATCAGCCCCAGCATTTT.

The chain couples TRBV9 to TRBJ1-3, with D unclear. The germline CDR1 and CDR2 sequences are SGDLS and YYNGEE. Trimming stripped 3 bases from V and 3 bases from J, with 10 bases between. The CDR3 is made up of 14 amino acids. The CDR3 coding sequence is TGTGCCAGCAGCGGTCCGGTTGATGGAAACACCATATATTTT. This gives the protein CASSGPVDGNTIYF.

This clone was detected only a few times. The chain uses TRBV20-1 and TRBJ2-7, with 8 bases fitting TRBD2. This CDR3 spans 10 amino acids. Trimming cost V 6 bases and J 6 bases; bases outside gene matches: 1. The V gene's germline CDR1 is DFQATT and CDR2 SNEGSKA (reference sequence). The CDR3 sequence: CSAGGAEQYF. CDR3 DNA sequence: TGCAGTGCCGGGGGGGCCGAGCAGTACTTC.

The chain couples TRBV18 to TRBJ2-7; 7 bases line up with TRBD2. J gave up 7 bases and V 2 bases, and 8 bases lay outside the gene matches. There are 14 residues in the CDR3. Germline loops: CDR1 KGHSH, CDR2 LQKENI. The DNA for the CDR3 is TGTGCCAGCTCACCAGGGTGGGGAGGGCTTGAGCAGTACTTC. Its translation is CASSPGWGGLEQYF.

V and J are TRBV5-1 and TRBJ2-3; TRBD1 might be the D (6 bases). The CDR3 extends over 16 amino acids. V was trimmed by 4 bases and J by 1 base, leaving 16 bases between them. Germline lookup yields CDR1 SGHRS and CDR2 YFSETQ. The CDR3 DNA reads TGCGCCAGCAGCCCGTACCGCTCAGGGGGCACAGATACGCAGTATTTT. The encoded protein is CASSPYRSGGTDTQYF. Looking up the rest from reference TRBV5-1 and TRBJ2-3 gives the full variable domain: KAGVTQTPRYLIKTRGQQVTLSCSPISGHRSVSWYQQTPGQGLQFLFEYFSETQRNKGNFPGRFSGRQFSNSRSEMNVSTLELGDSALYLCASSPYRSGGTDTQYFGPGTRLTVL.

The chain joins TRBV6-2 or TRBV6-3 to TRBJ1-5; D remains unclear. This CDR3 has 15 residues. Per the germline V gene, CDR1 is MNHEY and CDR2 is SVGEGT. Trimming removed 5 bases from V and 0 bases from J, with 11 bases in between. The CDR3 protein is CASSPLRDSNQPQHF. As DNA, the CDR3 is TGTGCCAGCAGTCCACTACGGGATAGCAATCAGCCCCAGCATTTT.